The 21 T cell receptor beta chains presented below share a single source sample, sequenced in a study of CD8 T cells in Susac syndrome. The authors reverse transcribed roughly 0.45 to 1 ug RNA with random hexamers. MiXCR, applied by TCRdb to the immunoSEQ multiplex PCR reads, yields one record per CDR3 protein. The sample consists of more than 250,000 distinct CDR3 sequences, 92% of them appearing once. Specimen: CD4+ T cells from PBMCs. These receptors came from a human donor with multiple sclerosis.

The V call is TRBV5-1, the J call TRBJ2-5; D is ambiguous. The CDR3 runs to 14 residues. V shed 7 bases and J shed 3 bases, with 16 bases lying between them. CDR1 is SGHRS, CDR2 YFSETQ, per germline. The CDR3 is CASWARQEKETQYF. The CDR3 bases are TGCGCCAGCTGGGCCCGGCAGGAGAAAGAGACCCAGTACTTC.

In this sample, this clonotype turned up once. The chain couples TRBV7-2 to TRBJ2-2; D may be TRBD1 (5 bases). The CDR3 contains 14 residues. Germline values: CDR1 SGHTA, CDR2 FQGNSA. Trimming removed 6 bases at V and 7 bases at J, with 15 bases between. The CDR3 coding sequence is TGTGCCAGCAGACCCCAGGGTTTCCTCGGGGAGCTGTTTTTT. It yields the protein CASRPQGFLGELFF. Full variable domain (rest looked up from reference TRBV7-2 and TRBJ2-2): GAGVSQSPSNKVTEKGKDVELRCDPISGHTALYWYRQSLGQGLEFLIYFQGNSAPDKSGLPSDRFSAERTGGSVSTLTIQRTQQEDSAVYLCASRPQGFLGELFFGEGSRLTVL.

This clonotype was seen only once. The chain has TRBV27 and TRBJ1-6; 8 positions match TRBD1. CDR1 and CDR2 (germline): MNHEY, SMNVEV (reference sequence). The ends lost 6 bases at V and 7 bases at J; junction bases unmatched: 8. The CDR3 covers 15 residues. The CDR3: CASSRKGTGNSPLHF. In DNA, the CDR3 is TGTGCCAGCAGCCGAAAGGGGACAGGAAATTCACCCCTCCACTTT.

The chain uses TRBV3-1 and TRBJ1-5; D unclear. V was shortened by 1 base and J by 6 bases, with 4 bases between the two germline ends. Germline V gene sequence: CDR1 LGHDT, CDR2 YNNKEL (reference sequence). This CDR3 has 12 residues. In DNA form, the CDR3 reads TGTGCCAGCAGCCAAGGCATTCAGCCCCAGCATTTT. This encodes CASSQGIQPQHF.

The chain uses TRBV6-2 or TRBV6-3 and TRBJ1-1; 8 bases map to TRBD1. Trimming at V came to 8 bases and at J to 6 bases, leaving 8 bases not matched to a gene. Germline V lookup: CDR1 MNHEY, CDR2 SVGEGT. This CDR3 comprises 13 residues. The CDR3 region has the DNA TGTGCCAGCTTAAGACAGGGGTTCGCTGAAGCTTTCTTT. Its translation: CASLRQGFAEAFF.

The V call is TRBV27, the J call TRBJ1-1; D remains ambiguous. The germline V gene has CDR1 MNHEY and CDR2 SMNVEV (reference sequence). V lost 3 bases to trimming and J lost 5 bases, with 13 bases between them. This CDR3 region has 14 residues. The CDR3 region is CASSFVPAATEAFF. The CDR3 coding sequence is TGTGCCAGCAGTTTTGTCCCGGCGGCGACTGAAGCTTTCTTT.

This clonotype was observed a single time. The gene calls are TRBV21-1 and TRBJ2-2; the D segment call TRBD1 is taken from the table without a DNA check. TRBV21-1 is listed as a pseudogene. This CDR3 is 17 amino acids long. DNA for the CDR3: TGTGCCAGCAGCCCTCGAGGGGGCGAAGCGAACACCGGGGAGCTGTTTTTT. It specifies CASSPRGGEANTGELFF.

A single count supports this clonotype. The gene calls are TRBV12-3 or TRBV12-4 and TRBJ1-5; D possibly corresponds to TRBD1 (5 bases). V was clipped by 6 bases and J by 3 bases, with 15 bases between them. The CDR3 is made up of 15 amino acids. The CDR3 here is CASSRAGWVNQPQHF. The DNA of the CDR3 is TGTGCCAGCAGCAGGGCGGGCTGGGTCAATCAGCCCCAGCATTTT.

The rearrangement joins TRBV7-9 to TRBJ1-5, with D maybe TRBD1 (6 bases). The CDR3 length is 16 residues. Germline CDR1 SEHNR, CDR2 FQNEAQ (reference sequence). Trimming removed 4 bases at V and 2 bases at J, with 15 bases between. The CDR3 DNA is TGTGCCAGCAGCTCTTCCGGGGGCCGGGGCAATCAGCCCCAGCATTTT. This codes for CASSSSGGRGNQPQHF.

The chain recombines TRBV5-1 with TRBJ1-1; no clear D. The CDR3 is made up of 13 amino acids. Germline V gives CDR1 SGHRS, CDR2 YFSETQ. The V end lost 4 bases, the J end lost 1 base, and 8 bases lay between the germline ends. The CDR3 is CASSPVPNTEAFF. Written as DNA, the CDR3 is TGCGCCAGCAGCCCAGTTCCGAACACTGAAGCTTTCTTT.

In DNA, the CDR3 is TGTGCCAGCAGCCGGGGGGGTAGCCCCAACACCGGGGAGCTGTTTTTT. Translating it yields CASSRGGSPNTGELFF. The J gene is TRBJ2-2, the V gene TRBV7-3, with 8 bases identical to TRBD2. The CDR3 is 16 amino acids. The germline gives CDR1 SGHTA, CDR2 FQGTGA. Germline trimming cut 5 bases from V and 2 bases from J; bases unmatched to any gene: 7. Based on the CDR3 plus reference TRBV7-3 and TRBJ2-2, the full variable domain is GAGVSQTPSNKVTEKGKYVELRCDPISGHTALYWYRQSLGQGPEFLIYFQGTGAADDSGLPNDRFFAVRPEGSVSTLKIQRTERGDSAVYLCASSRGGSPNTGELFFGEGSRLTVL.

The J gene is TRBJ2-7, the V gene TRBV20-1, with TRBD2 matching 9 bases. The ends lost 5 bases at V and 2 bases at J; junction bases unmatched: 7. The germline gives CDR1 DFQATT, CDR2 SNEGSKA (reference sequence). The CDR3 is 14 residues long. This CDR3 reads CSALSGGGPYEQYF. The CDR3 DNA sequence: TGCAGTGCTCTTAGCGGGGGTGGTCCCTACGAGCAGTACTTC.

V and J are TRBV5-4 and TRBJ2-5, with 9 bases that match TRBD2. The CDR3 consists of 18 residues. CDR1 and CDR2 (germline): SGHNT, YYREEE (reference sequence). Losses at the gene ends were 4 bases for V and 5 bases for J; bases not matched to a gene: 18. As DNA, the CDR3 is TGTGCCAGCAGCGGCCCGGGACTAGCCCCCGGGAGAGGGGAGACCCAGTACTTC. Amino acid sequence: CASSGPGLAPGRGETQYF.

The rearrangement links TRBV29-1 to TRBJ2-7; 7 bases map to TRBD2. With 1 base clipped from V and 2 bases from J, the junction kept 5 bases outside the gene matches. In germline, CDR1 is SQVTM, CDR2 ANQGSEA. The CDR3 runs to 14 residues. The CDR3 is CSVEGPGGTYEQYF. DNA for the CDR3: TGCAGCGTTGAAGGCCCCGGGGGGACCTACGAGCAGTACTTC.

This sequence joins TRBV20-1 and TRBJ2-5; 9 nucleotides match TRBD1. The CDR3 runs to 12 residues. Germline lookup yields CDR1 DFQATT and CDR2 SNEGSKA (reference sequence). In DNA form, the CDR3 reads TGCTCAGCCGACAGGGGGATAAAGACCCAGTACTTC. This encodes CSADRGIKTQYF.

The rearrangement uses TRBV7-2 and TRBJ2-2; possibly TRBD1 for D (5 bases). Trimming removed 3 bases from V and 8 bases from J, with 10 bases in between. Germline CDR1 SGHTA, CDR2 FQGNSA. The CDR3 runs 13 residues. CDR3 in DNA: TGTGCCAGCAGCTTTTCTTGGACAGGGGAGCTGTTTTTT. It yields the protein CASSFSWTGELFF.

The CDR3 spells CASSQGYGYTF. The DNA of the CDR3 is TGTGCCAGCAGTCAGGGGTATGGCTACACCTTC. V and J are TRBV9 and TRBJ1-2, with a tentative D call TRBD1 (6 bases). This CDR3 has 11 amino acids. Trimming shortened V by 5 bases and J by 5 bases, and 7 bases separated the two germline ends. Germline values: CDR1 SGDLS, CDR2 YYNGEE.

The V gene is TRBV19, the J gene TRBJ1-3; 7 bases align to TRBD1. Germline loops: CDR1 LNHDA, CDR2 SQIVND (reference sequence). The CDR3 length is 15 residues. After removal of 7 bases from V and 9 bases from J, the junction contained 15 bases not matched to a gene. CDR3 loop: CASISGDSASSTIYF. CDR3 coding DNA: TGTGCCAGTATCAGTGGGGACAGCGCCTCGAGCACCATATATTTT.

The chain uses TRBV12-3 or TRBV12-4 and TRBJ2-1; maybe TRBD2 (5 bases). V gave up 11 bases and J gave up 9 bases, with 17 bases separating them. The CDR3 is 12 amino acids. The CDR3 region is CASTPAGGEQFF. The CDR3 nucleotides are TGTGCCTCGACTCCGGCGGGCGGTGAGCAGTTCTTC.

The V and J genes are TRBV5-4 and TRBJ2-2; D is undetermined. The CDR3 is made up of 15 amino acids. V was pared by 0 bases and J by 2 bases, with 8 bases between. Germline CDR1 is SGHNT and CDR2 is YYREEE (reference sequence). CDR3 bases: TGTGCCAGCAGCTTGGCCGTGGCCAACACCGGGGAGCTGTTTTTT. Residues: CASSLAVANTGELFF.

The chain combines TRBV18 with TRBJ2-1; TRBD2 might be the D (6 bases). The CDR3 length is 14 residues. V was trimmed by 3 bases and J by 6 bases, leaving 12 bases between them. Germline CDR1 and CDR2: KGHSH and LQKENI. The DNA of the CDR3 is TGTGCCAGCTCACCGGGAGGAGACGGCAATGAGCAGTTCTTC. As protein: CASSPGGDGNEQFF. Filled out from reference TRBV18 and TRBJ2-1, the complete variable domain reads NAGVMQNPRHLVRRRGQEARLRCSPMKGHSHVYWYRQLPEEGLKFMVYLQKENIIDESGMPKERFSAEFPKEGPSILRIQQVVRGDSAAYFCASSPGGDGNEQFFGPGTRLTVL.